The 6 T cell receptor beta chains below were found in one sample sequenced in a study of T cell responses to AZD1222 COVID-19 vaccine (dated by TCRdb to the early 2020s). According to the study, the label for this sample's time point signals: baseline before first vaccination. Libraries were prepared through the immunoSEQ multiplex PCR assay. TCRdb retrieved this table from immuneACCESS and kept in-frame rearrangements only. Not all clones are present; in checked studies, unresolved V genes account for under half, and no reason is known for the remainder. The sample includes around 99,000 clones, with around 91% observed a single time. The leading ten clones occupy 22% of the sample. This material consisted of peripheral blood, taken on day 0 of AZD1222 vaccination. Every receptor here comes from an adult in good health.

The genes are TRBV11-2 and TRBJ2-7; possible D gene TRBD1, 5 bases. The length of the CDR3 is 12 residues. The V gene lost 1 base and the J gene lost 4 bases, with 5 bases spanning the gap. Germline V lookup: CDR1 SGHAT, CDR2 FQNNGV. Written as DNA, the CDR3 is TGTGCCAGCAGCTTAGGACAGTACGAGCAGTACTTC. Residues: CASSLGQYEQYF.

This chain joins TRBV4-3 and TRBJ1-6, with D unresolved. CDR3 length equals 13 residues. Per the germline V gene, CDR1 is LGHNA and CDR2 is YSLEER. Trimming cost V 0 bases and J 10 bases, with 7 bases left between them. The CDR3: CASSQEFGSPLHF. The CDR3 region has the DNA TGCGCCAGCAGCCAAGAATTTGGGTCACCCCTCCACTTT.

V and J are TRBV7-2 and TRBJ2-1; 7 bases match TRBD1. Germline CDR1 SGHTA, CDR2 FQGNSA. The CDR3 is made up of 13 amino acids. V lost 2 bases, J lost 16 bases, and 11 bases stayed unmatched. The CDR3 nucleotides read TGTGCCAGCAGCTTAAGTATCGACAGGGTGATATTCTTC. It is translated as CASSLSIDRVIFF.

This clone showed up just once. The chain joins TRBV20-1 to TRBJ2-7; no reliable D call. The CDR3 contains 14 residues. The V gene lost 3 bases and the J gene lost 6 bases, with 18 bases spanning the gap. Germline lookup yields CDR1 DFQATT and CDR2 SNEGSKA (reference sequence). CDR3 nucleotide sequence: TGCAGTGCTAGTTTTAAAGTCTCCTCCAGCGAGCAGTACTTC. It specifies CSASFKVSSSEQYF.

This clone has only a few counts. V is TRBV7-3 and J is TRBJ2-5; D is unclear. From germline, CDR1 is SGHTA and CDR2 FQGTGA. Trimming took off 4 bases at V and 4 bases at J, with 10 bases between the two ends. The CDR3 length is 13 residues. CDR3 protein: CASSSNPGETQYF. For the CDR3, the DNA is TGTGCCAGCAGCTCCAATCCCGGAGAGACCCAGTACTTC.

With regard to this clone: The same CDR3 also results from other DNA sequences found in this sample. The CDR3 DNA follows: TGTGCCAGCAGTTACTCGGAAGGCACTGAAGCTTTCTTT. Translation gives CASSYSEGTEAFF. V and J are TRBV6-2 or TRBV6-3 and TRBJ1-1; D not certain. The CDR3 runs 13 residues. CDR1 is MNHEY, CDR2 SVGEGT, per germline. Deletions cut 0 bases from V and 4 bases from J, with 6 bases between.